This T cell receptor (beta chain) was identified in a study of early T cells in non-severe SARS-CoV-2 infection. CDR1 is MNHEY, CDR2 SVGAGI, per germline. This CDR3 has 15 amino acids. V lost 6 bases and J lost 3; bases outside the gene matches: 8. Individual cDNA molecules each received unique molecular identifiers attached to them. TCRdb called the 5' RACE reads again in MiXCR, with one record for every CDR3 protein. The data hold about 48,000 distinct CDR3 sequences, with around 7.7% observed a single time. Many counts were recorded for this clonotype. This receptor was obtained from an adult who was a healthcare worker with PCR-confirmed SARS-CoV-2 infection or an uninfected control (not recorded which). Material for sequencing was whole blood. V is TRBV6-5 and J is TRBJ2-1, with 7 bases fitting TRBD1. DNA for the CDR3: TGTGCCAGCAGGAATCCGGGACAGCACTACAATGAGCAGTTCTTC. Translated, it gives CASRNPGQHYNEQFF.